The 16 T cell receptor beta chains below all came from one sample that was sequenced in a study of cytomegalovirus exposure and HLA in healthy donors (dated by TCRdb to 2016 to 2017). Preparation of the library involved the immunoSEQ multiplex PCR assay. For the multiplex PCR, a mixture combining 60 forward primers for TCR Vbeta segments and 13 reverse primers for TCR Jbeta segments was used. In its TCRdb copy, this immuneACCESS table keeps in-frame sequences only and misses some clones. Where compared with another copy, unresolved V genes explain less than half of these, and the others have no known cause. The table for this sample lists around 200,000 clones; roughly 91% of them were counted only once. The ten largest clones represent around 1% of the sample. Material for sequencing was PBMCs. The receptor set was obtained from a woman aged 18-29 years in good health and CMV-seronegative.

The V and J genes are TRBV18 and TRBJ1-5; 7 bases map to TRBD1. The CDR3 covers 15 residues. With V trimmed by 5 bases and J by 0 bases, 4 bases remained unmatched. CDR1 is KGHSH, CDR2 LQKENI, per germline. CDR3 sequence: CASSKDRVSNQPQHF. CDR3 in DNA: TGTGCCAGCTCAAAAGACAGGGTTAGCAATCAGCCCCAGCATTTT.

This sequence joins TRBV18 and TRBJ1-1, with a possible D match to TRBD1 (5 bases). Germline CDR1 KGHSH, CDR2 LQKENI. CDR3 length: 16 amino acids. V was cut by 0 bases and J by 1 base, with 12 bases left in between. The CDR3 reads CASSPPGGRRNTEAFF. CDR3 sequence (DNA): TGTGCCAGCTCACCACCGGGGGGACGGAGGAACACTGAAGCTTTCTTT.

V is TRBV5-6 and J is TRBJ2-5, with TRBD2 identical over 10 bases. This CDR3 contains 16 residues. The V segment lost 0 bases and the J segment 5 bases; nucleotides outside the gene matches: 7. Germline CDR1 reads SGHDT; CDR2 reads YYEEEE. The CDR3 DNA reads as TGTGCCAGCAGCTTGGGGGAGCGGGGGGGTACGGAGACCCAGTACTTC. As protein: CASSLGERGGTETQYF.

J is TRBJ2-5 and V is TRBV18, with 7 nucleotides matching TRBD1. Per germline, CDR1 KGHSH and CDR2 LQKENI. Unmatched junction bases numbered 2, after V lost 7 bases and J lost 3 bases. The CDR3 has 12 residues. The CDR3 DNA reads TGTGCCAGCTATGACAGGGAAGAGACCCAGTACTTC. It is translated as CASYDREETQYF. The complete variable domain, with remaining parts taken from reference TRBV18 and TRBJ2-5, reads NAGVMQNPRHLVRRRGQEARLRCSPMKGHSHVYWYRQLPEEGLKFMVYLQKENIIDESGMPKERFSAEFPKEGPSILRIQQVVRGDSAAYFCASYDREETQYFGPGTRLLVL.

This clone was found a few times. The rearrangement joins TRBV7-2 to TRBJ2-1, with 11 bases fitting TRBD2. In germline, CDR1 is SGHTA, CDR2 FQGNSA. The V segment lost 0 bases and the J segment 4 bases; nucleotides outside the gene matches: 2. This CDR3 region has 16 residues. The CDR3 DNA is TGTGCCAGCAGCTTAGCTGCTAGCGGGGGGTACAATGAGCAGTTCTTC. Encoded protein: CASSLAASGGYNEQFF. The variable domain in full, with the rest retrieved from reference TRBV7-2 and TRBJ2-1, is GAGVSQSPSNKVTEKGKDVELRCDPISGHTALYWYRQSLGQGLEFLIYFQGNSAPDKSGLPSDRFSAERTGGSVSTLTIQRTQQEDSAVYLCASSLAASGGYNEQFFGPGTRLTVL.

The chain combines TRBV28 with TRBJ2-7, with D hard to call. V lost 4 bases, J lost 7 bases, and 11 bases lay in between. Germline CDR1 MDHEN, CDR2 SYDVKM. This CDR3 is built from 12 residues. As DNA, the CDR3 is TGTGCCAGCAGTTCCTCACCTAGGGAGCAGTACTTC. Protein product: CASSSSPREQYF.

The V call is TRBV4-3, the J call TRBJ1-4, with D unclear. The CDR3 spans 14 residues. The germline CDR1 and CDR2 sequences are LGHNA and YSLEER. V was pared by 4 bases and J by 7 bases, with 13 bases between. The CDR3 sequence: CASSPRHEGEKLFF. CDR3 coding DNA: TGCGCCAGCAGCCCGAGGCACGAAGGTGAAAAACTGTTTTTT.

The J gene is TRBJ1-2, the V gene TRBV7-3, with D uncertain. This CDR3 contains 13 residues. Per the germline V gene, CDR1 is SGHTA and CDR2 is FQGTGA. Trimming took off 5 bases at V and 8 bases at J, with 15 bases between the two ends. The CDR3 DNA reads as TGTGCCAGCAGCCGAAGTGGGAGGGAAGGCTACACCTTC. Its protein product is CASSRSGREGYTF.

J is TRBJ1-1 and V is TRBV6-6; no clear D gene. The V end lost 6 bases, the J end lost 5 bases, and 13 bases lay between the germline ends. This CDR3 contains 13 residues. Germline V gene sequence: CDR1 MNHNY, CDR2 SVGAGI (reference sequence). The CDR3 loop is CASSPDTGTEAFF. DNA for the CDR3: TGTGCCAGCAGCCCCGACACGGGAACTGAAGCTTTCTTT.

V and J are TRBV29-1 and TRBJ2-6; 9 nucleotides align to TRBD1. In germline, CDR1 is SQVTM, CDR2 ANQGSEA. V lost 6 bases to trimming and J lost 9 bases; unmatched junction nucleotides: 0. This CDR3 comprises 11 residues. DNA for the CDR3: TGCAGCGTGGGACAGGGCAACGTCCTGACTTTC. Encoded protein: CSVGQGNVLTF.

This chain uses TRBV25-1 with TRBJ2-2; 9 bases map to TRBD2. The V segment lost 6 bases and the J segment 1 base; nucleotides outside the gene matches: 6. CDR3 length: 16 residues. Germline V CDR1 and CDR2: MGHDK, SYGVNS. CDR3 bases: TGTGCCAGCAGGGGGGCTAGCGGGGTGAACACCGGGGAGCTGTTTTTT. Amino acids: CASRGASGVNTGELFF.

The chain joins TRBV4-1 to TRBJ2-3, with D hard to call. The CDR3 sequence is 14 residues long. The germline V gene has CDR1 MGHRA and CDR2 YSYEKL. The V end lost 1 base, the J end lost 0 bases, and 5 bases lay between the germline ends. This CDR3 is CASSQAESTDTQYF. CDR3 DNA: TGCGCCAGCAGCCAAGCGGAGAGCACAGATACGCAGTATTTT.

This rearrangement joins TRBV5-6 to TRBJ1-3; perhaps TRBD1 as D (5 bases). Trimming shortened V by 2 bases and J by 0 bases, and 9 bases separated the two germline ends. The CDR3 consists of 15 residues. Germline CDR1 and CDR2: SGHDT and YYEEEE. The CDR3 nucleotides read TGTGCCAGCAGCTTTGGACATTTCTCTGGAAACACCATATATTTT. Translation: CASSFGHFSGNTIYF.

The rearrangement links TRBV5-1 to TRBJ1-2; tentative D call: TRBD1 (6 bases). V was shortened by 5 bases and J by 4 bases, with 15 bases between the two germline ends. Germline V lookup: CDR1 SGHRS, CDR2 YFSETQ. CDR3 length equals 14 residues. The CDR3 DNA sequence: TGCGCCAGCAGGGATTGGGACAACGCCTATGGCTACACCTTC. Protein sequence: CASRDWDNAYGYTF. Full variable domain (outside the CDR3, taken from reference TRBV5-1 and TRBJ1-2): KAGVTQTPRYLIKTRGQQVTLSCSPISGHRSVSWYQQTPGQGLQFLFEYFSETQRNKGNFPGRFSGRQFSNSRSEMNVSTLELGDSALYLCASRDWDNAYGYTFGSGTRLTVV.

This chain uses TRBV7-2 with TRBJ1-3, with a possible D match to TRBD1 (6 bases). The germline V and J ends were trimmed by 0 bases and 1 base, with 16 bases remaining between them. CDR1 and CDR2 from the germline V gene are SGHTA and FQGNSA. The CDR3 runs to 18 residues. The CDR3 DNA sequence: TGTGCCAGCAGCTTAGCGCCTTTGGGCAGGGGTTCTGGAAACACCATATATTTT. As protein: CASSLAPLGRGSGNTIYF.

The chain carries TRBV10-3 and TRBJ1-4; D is unresolved. Trimming removed 3 bases from V and 8 bases from J, with 13 bases in between. Germline CDR1 and CDR2: ENHRY and SYGVKD. This CDR3 is 14 amino acids long. The CDR3 loop reads CAISDRTSEEKLFF. DNA of the CDR3: TGTGCCATCAGTGACAGGACTTCCGAAGAAAAACTGTTTTTT.